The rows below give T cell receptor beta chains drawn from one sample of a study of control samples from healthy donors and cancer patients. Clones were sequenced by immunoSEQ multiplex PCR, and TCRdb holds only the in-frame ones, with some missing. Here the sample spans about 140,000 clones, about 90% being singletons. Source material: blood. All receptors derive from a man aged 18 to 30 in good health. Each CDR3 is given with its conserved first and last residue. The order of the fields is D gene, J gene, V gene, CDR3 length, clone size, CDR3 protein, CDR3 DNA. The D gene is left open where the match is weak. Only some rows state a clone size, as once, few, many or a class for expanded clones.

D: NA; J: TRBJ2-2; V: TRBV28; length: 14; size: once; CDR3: CASSQYAATGELFF; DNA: TGTGCCAGCAGCCAATACGCGGCCACCGGGGAGCTGTTTTTT
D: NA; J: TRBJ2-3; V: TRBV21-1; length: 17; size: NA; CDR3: CASSTKRQGRRADTQYF; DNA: TGTGCCAGCAGCACGAAGAGACAGGGGAGAAGGGCAGATACGCAGTATTTT
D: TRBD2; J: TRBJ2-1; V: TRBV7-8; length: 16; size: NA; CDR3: CASSFELAGGNNEQFF; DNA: TGTGCCAGCAGCTTCGAACTAGCGGGGGGGAACAATGAGCAGTTCTTC
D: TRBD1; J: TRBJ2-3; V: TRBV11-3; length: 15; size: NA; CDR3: CASSTGQGDTDTQYF; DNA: TGTGCCAGCAGCACGGGACAGGGTGACACAGATACGCAGTATTTT
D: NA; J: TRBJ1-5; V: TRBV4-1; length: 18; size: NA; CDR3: CASSQELSEPGTQKPQHF; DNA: TGCGCCAGCAGCCAAGAATTGTCGGAACCCGGGACACAGAAGCCCCAGCATTTT
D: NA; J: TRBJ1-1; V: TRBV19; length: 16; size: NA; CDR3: CASSIDRGRVNTEAFF; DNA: TGTGCCAGTAGTATAGATCGCGGCAGGGTGAACACTGAAGCTTTCTTT
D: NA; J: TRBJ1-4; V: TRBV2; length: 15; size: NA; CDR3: CASSDQGLANEKLFF; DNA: TGTGCCAGCAGTGACCAGGGGCTTGCTAATGAAAAACTGTTTTTT
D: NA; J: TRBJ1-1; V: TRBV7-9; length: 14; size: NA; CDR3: CAGYGGRVNTEAFF; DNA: TGTGCCGGCTACGGAGGCAGGGTGAACACTGAAGCTTTCTTT
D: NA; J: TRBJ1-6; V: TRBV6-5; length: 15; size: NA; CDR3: CASSPQGGDNSPLHF; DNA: TGTGCCAGCAGTCCCCAGGGTGGGGACAATTCACCCCTCCACTTT
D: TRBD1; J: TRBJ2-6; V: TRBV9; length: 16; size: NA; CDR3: CASSGVQGAGANVLTF; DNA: TGTGCCAGCAGCGGCGTCCAGGGGGCTGGGGCCAACGTCCTGACTTTC
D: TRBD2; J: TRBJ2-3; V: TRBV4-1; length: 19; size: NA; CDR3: CASSQSPASGVSPTDTQYF; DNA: TGCGCCAGCAGCCAATCCCCAGCTAGCGGGGTATCCCCCACAGATACGCAGTATTTT
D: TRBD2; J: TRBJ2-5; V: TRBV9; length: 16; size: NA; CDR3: CASSASGGDIQETQYF; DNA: TGTGCCAGCAGCGCTAGCGGGGGGGATATCCAAGAGACCCAGTACTTC
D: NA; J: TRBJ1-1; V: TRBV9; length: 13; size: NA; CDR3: CASSVYSGAEAFF; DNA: TGTGCCAGCAGCGTCTACTCTGGGGCTGAAGCTTTCTTT
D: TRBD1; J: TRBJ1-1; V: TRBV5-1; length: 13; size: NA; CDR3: CASSSDRETEAFF; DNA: TGCGCCAGCAGCTCCGACAGGGAAACTGAAGCTTTCTTT
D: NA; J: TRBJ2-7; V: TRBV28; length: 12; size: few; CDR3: CATTSWLGEQYF; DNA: TGTGCCACCACTAGCTGGTTAGGCGAGCAGTACTTC
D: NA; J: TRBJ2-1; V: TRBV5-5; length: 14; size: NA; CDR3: CASIGSWVRNEQFF; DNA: TGTGCCAGCATCGGGAGTTGGGTAAGGAATGAGCAGTTCTTC
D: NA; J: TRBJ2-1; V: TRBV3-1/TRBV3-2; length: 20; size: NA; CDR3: CASSLQAGTRSSCSYNEQFF; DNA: TGTGCCAGCAGCCTCCAAGCCGGGACAAGGTCATCCTGCTCCTACAATGAGCAGTTCTTC